This T cell receptor (beta chain) was recorded in a study of T cell repertoires in cytomegalovirus infection (dated by TCRdb to about 2019). With respect to the entire study: Peptide stimulations targeted recently identified HLA-C-restricted CMV epitopes, whose presentation resists viral immunomodulation, together with well-studied HLA-B-restricted epitopes. Donor HLA type was relevant to the analysis, as public TCR beta signatures indicated carriage of CMV infection together with the matching HLA type. The full study reports these points: Cumulative frequency of public TCR beta family members discriminated carriers of CMV infection plus the relevant HLA type in this cohort and an independent approximately 400-donor cohort. The ex vivo response was dominated by HLA-C-restricted CMV-specific TCR beta clonotypes, which also provided the single most frequent clonotype in two of eight donors.

The treatment or condition label on this specimen signifies: in vitro stimulation with specific CMV peptide epitopes to enrich CMV-specific T cells. Sequencer: Illumina HiSeq 1500. The raw public reads went through TCRdb reprocessing: fastp at Q25, MiXCR clone calling, in-frame beta chains kept. A single entry per CDR3 protein holds the most common genes and DNA from its merged rows. Across this sample there are around 99,000 distinct CDR3 sequences, with around 30% seen only once. Roughly 81% of the sample rests with the top ten. This clonotype was observed many times. The antigen it recognizes is unknown. The sample holds no much larger clone one base away, and base qualities are not on file. Sequencing used CD8+ T cells from cultured PBMCs, obtained from culture after CMV antigen stimulation. The TCR comes from a human donor in good health (CMV status not recorded). Some clones in this sample may be carry-over from other donors' samples.

The sequenced DNA is TGTGCCAGCAGTTACCGGGATTCAGCCTATGGCTACACCTTC. Its coded protein is CASSYRDSAYGYTF. The chain joins TRBV6-5 to TRBJ1-2; too little of a D gene remains to name it. V is reduced by 2 bases and J by 4 bases, leaving a spacing of 11 bases between them. From its cysteine to its phenylalanine, the CDR3 spans 14 amino acids. The DNA shown is the 42-base CDR3, in frame from base 1. Per the germline V gene, MNHEY is the CDR1 and SVGAGI is the CDR2.